This TCR beta chain was captured in a study of cytomegalovirus exposure and HLA in healthy donors. Study-level results: By a later analysis, the bulk of CMV-associated TCR beta chains appeared HLA-restricted.

A word on this clone: Its antigen is unidentified.

The primer mix had 60 Vbeta and 13 Jbeta primers. Repertoires were generated with immunoSEQ multiplex PCR, while TCRdb's copy carries only in-frame clones and drops some. The sample holds 120,000 or so clones; roughly 86% are singletons and the top ten take more than 1.5%. The CDR3 consists of 15 residues. J gave up 1 base and V 5 bases, and 2 bases lay outside the gene matches. Germline loops: CDR1 SGHVS, CDR2 FNYEAQ. The gene calls are TRBV7-6 and TRBJ2-3; 11 bases agree with TRBD2. The receptor comes from a young man in good health and CMV-seronegative. Material for sequencing was PBMCs. The chain's CDR3 is CASSDSGGGTDTQYF. The CDR3 DNA sequence: TGTGCCAGCAGCGATAGCGGGGGGGGCACAGATACGCAGTATTTT.